A single TCR beta chain is shown here with its context. This sample includes further DNA sequences coding for the same CDR3. This sample is part of a study of T cell responses to AZD1222 COVID-19 vaccine. Study-level background: Pooling covered second doses at about 4 or about 12 weeks.

Here immunoSEQ multiplex PCR was the method, and the copy in TCRdb shows in-frame clones only, minus some. Found here are 54,000 or so clones, more than 70% of them singletons; the top ten hold 2%. Germline V lookup: CDR1 SNHLY, CDR2 FYNNEI. V was pared by 1 base and J by 2 bases, with 6 bases between. The CDR3 contains 15 residues. V gene TRBV2 combines with J gene TRBJ2-6; a weak D match, TRBD2 (5 bases). Here the sequenced sample was peripheral blood, taken on day 0 of AZD1222 vaccination. This sequence was found in an adult in good health. CDR3 amino acids: CASSEGGAGANVLTF. The CDR3 region has the DNA TGTGCCAGCAGTGAAGGGGGAGCTGGGGCCAACGTCCTGACTTTC.